This paragraph reports one TCR beta chain. The record originates from a study of blood T cell repertoires in COVID-19. Study overall: PBMCs, B-cell-depleted T cells, or T cells were the source of the cDNA or gDNA that made up the material.

Those enrolled, adults aged about 18 to 89 years, came from some 23 US areas. Original analysis: Reference gene primer amplification yielded estimated nucleated cell counts. Sequencing was performed with immunoSEQ multiplex PCR; in TCRdb, only in-frame clones are kept and a portion is missing. From that table come the V and J calls and clone size; the DNA was used to work out D and trimming. The top ten hold about 2.9% of the sample, which has under 300,000 clones, over 70% seen once. The TCR sequence derives from a middle-aged woman who had been exposed to COVID-19. Sequencing was done on a sample of PBMCs or T cells enriched from blood (not recorded which).

In nucleotides, the CDR3 is TGTGCCAGCAATACAGGGGGCGATTCACCCCTCCACTTT. Its translation is CASNTGGDSPLHF. This chain connects TRBV6-6 to TRBJ1-6; 9 bases match TRBD1. The CDR3 spans 13 residues. From germline, CDR1 is MNHNY and CDR2 SVGAGI (reference sequence). V lost 7 bases, J lost 8 bases, and 3 bases stayed unmatched.